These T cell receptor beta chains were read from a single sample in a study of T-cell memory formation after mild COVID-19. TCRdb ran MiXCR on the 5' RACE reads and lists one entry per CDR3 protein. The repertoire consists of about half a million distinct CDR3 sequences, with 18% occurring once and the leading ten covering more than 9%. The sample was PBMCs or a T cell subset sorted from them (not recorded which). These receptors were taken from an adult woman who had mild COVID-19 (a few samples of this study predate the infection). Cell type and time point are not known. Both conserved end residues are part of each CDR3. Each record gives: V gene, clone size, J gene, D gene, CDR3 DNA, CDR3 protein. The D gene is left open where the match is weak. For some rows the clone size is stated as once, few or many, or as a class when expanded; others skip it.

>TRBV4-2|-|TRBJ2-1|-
TGTGCCAGCAGCCGGGACTTTTACTCCTACAATGAGCAGTTCTTC
CASSRDFYSYNEQFF
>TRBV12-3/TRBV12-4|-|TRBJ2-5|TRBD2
TGTGCCAGCAGTTTAGCTTACGGGAGGGAGACCCAGTACTTC
CASSLAYGRETQYF
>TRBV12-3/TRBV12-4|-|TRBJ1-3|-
TGTGCCAGCAGTTTAGCTCGGCCGGACACCATATATTTT
CASSLARPDTIYF
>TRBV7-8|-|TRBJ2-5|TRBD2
TGTGCCAGCAGCCATGGGACTAGCGGGAGCAGGGAGACCCAGTACTTC
CASSHGTSGSRETQYF
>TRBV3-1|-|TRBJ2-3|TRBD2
TGTGCCAGCAGCCCGGGGGGGCTAGATACGCAGTATTTT
CASSPGGLDTQYF
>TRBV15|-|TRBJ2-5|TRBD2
TGTGCCACCAGCAGAGATCGAGTAGCGGGAGTGGGAGAGACCCAGTACTTC
CATSRDRVAGVGETQYF
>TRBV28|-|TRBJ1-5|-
TGTGCCAGCAGTTTTCTCGGGATAAATCAGCCCCAGCATTTT
CASSFLGINQPQHF
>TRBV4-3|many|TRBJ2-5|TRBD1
TGCGCCAGCAGCCCTAGGACAGGGTCCCAAGAGACCCAGTACTTC
CASSPRTGSQETQYF
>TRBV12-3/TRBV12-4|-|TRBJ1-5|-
TGTGCCAGCTCTGGAGCAGGGAAAAATCAGCCCCAGCATTTT
CASSGAGKNQPQHF
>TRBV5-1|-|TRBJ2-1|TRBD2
TGCGCCAGCAGCTTGGCCCTAGCGGGAGCTTCGGATGAGCAGTTCTTC
CASSLALAGASDEQFF
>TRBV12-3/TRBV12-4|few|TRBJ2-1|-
TGTGCCAGCAGTTCACAAAGCCAGGGGATTAGGGAGCAGTTCTTC
CASSSQSQGIREQFF
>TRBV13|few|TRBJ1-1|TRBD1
TGTGCCAGCAGCAGCAGGGGGCTAAACACTGAAGCTTTCTTT
CASSSRGLNTEAFF
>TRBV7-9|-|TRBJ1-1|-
TGTGCCAGCACCAATTCAGGCCGGGCTGAAGCTTTCTTT
CASTNSGRAEAFF
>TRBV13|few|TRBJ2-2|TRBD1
TGTGCCAGCAGCTTAGCCGCCAGGGGGACCACCGGGGAGCTGTTTTTT
CASSLAARGTTGELFF
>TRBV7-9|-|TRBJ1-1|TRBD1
TGTGCCAGCAGCTGGGGTGGGGGGTCGACAGGGAAGACTGAAGCTTTCTTT
CASSWGGGSTGKTEAFF
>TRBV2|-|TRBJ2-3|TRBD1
TGTGCCACGACAGGGGGCGGCACAGATACGCAGTATTTT
CATTGGGTDTQYF
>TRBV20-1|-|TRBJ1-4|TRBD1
TGCAGTGCGGAGACAGGGGCGGATGAAAAACTGTTTTTT
CSAETGADEKLFF
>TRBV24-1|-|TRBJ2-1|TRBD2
TGTGCCACCAGTGACCCCGGGACTAGCGGGAGTCATGAGCAGTTCTTC
CATSDPGTSGSHEQFF
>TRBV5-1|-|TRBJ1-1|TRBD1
TGCGCCAGCAGCTTGGTCTGGGGTTCGGGACAGGGGGCGATTGGCACTGAAGCTTTCTTT
CASSLVWGSGQGAIGTEAFF
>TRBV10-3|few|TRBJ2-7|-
TGTGCCATCAGTGAGTCCAATACCCCCTACGAGCAGTACTTC
CAISESNTPYEQYF
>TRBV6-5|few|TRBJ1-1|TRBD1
TGTGCCAGCAGTCCTGACAGGGCTCCGAACACTGAAGCTTTCTTT
CASSPDRAPNTEAFF
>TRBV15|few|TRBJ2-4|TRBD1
TGTGCCACCAGCAGAGTGGACAGGGTCAACGTAGCCAAAAACATTCAGTACTTC
CATSRVDRVNVAKNIQYF
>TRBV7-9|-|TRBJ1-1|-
TGTGCCAGCAGCTTAGCCCAGGAAGCTTTCTTT
CASSLAQEAFF
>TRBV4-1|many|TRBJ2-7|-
TGCGCCAGCAGCCAAGAACCCGGGATCCTTTCCTACGAGCAGTACTTC
CASSQEPGILSYEQYF
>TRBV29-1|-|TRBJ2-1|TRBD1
TGCAGCGCCGCGGGACAGGGCTACAATGAGCAGTTCTTC
CSAAGQGYNEQFF
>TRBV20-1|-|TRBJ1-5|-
TGCAGTGCGACTACCGGGCCTAAAAATCAGCCCCAGCATTTT
CSATTGPKNQPQHF
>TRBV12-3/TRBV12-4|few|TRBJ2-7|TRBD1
TGTGCCAGCAGTTTAAGACAGGGGGCCTCGGGAGAGCAGTACTTC
CASSLRQGASGEQYF
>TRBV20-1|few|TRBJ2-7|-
TGCAGTGCGACAAAAGGCGCTTACGAGCAGTACTTC
CSATKGAYEQYF
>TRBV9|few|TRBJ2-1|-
TGTGCCAGCAGCGTAGATGATTTGCGCTACAATGAGCAGTTCTTC
CASSVDDLRYNEQFF
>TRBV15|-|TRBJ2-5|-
TGTGCCACCAGCAGAGATCTCCCCAGCCAAGAGACCCAGTACTTC
CATSRDLPSQETQYF
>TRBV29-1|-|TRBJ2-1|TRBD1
TGCAGCGAGTCGGACAGGGCTAACTACAATGAGCAGTTCTTC
CSESDRANYNEQFF
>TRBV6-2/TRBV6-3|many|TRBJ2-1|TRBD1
TGTGCCAGCAGCTATGCCCAGCGGACAGGCCCCTCAACCTACAATGAGCAGTTCTTC
CASSYAQRTGPSTYNEQFF